The subject of this entry is one T cell receptor beta chain. This receptor's antigen is unknown. No much larger clone exists at a distance of one base, and base qualities are not known. Library generation was performed with the immunoSEQ multiplex PCR assay. The multiplex PCR relied on a mix of 60 forward primers for TCR Vbeta segments and 13 reverse primers for TCR Jbeta segments. Amplification of the CDR3 region of rearranged TCR beta genes was performed with a multiplex PCR assay on genomic DNA. Amplified TCR beta libraries were sequenced as 87-base-pair reads on the Illumina HiSeq System. Regarding the original processing steps: Across the roughly 670 repertoires, a later analysis counted some 80 million unique TCR beta chains, around 11 million of which were shared by at least two donors. Raw reads were error-corrected and collapsed into unique sequences with a nearest-neighbor algorithm that merged closely related sequences to remove PCR and sequencing errors. Alignment of CDR3 sequences to IMGT reference sequences was used to assign V, D and J gene segments. Each retained sequence needed at least a six-nucleotide match to both a V gene segment and a J gene segment. A rearrangement was called productive if the CDR3 had no stop codons and remained in frame with V and J, and every other rearrangement was called non-productive. CDR3 was defined according to IMGT convention as the region running from the second conserved V-encoded cysteine to the conserved J-encoded phenylalanine. In an earlier analysis of approximately 590 of the donors, sequences lacking an unambiguous match to a single V gene segment were excluded. An earlier analysis of a few hundred of the donors called V segments functional above 56.7% productive rearrangements and segregating when the between-donor standard deviation exceeded 5%. A statistical classification framework was built to diagnose cytomegalovirus status from the catalog of TCR beta chain sequences. A later analysis assigned V and J genes by comparing TCR nucleotide sequences with IMGT/GENE-DB human TR gene sequences. The TCRdist pipeline was used in a later analysis to assign CDR3 sequences and most-parsimonious VDJ recombination scenarios. In a later analysis, each TCR beta chain was defined by its CDR3 amino acid sequence together with its V-gene family, and reads lacking a unique V-gene family were excluded. To address suspected cross-contamination and a sequencing artifact, a later analysis removed a few hundred highly shared, low-generation-probability nucleotide sequences. In a later analysis, a clonal expansion index for each public chain was calculated from normalized within-repertoire ranks of inferred template counts. Generation probabilities in a later analysis came from a VDJ recombination model fitted to out-of-frame rearrangements, and those results were checked against IGoR. A later analysis scored TCR-TCR, TCR-HLA and TCR-CMV co-occurrence with hypergeometric tests, applying a repertoire-size bias correction to TCR pairs. To estimate false discovery rates, a later analysis permuted the HLA or CMV assignments 20 times. A later analysis grouped co-occurring TCRs with DBSCAN, adding TCRdist sequence similarity when clustering within HLA-allele-positive subsets. Co-occurrence clustering excluded repertoires with fewer than 30,000 or more than 120,000 public chains, plus five with anomalous nucleotide sharing. The clones in this table, taken by TCRdb from immuneACCESS, are in-frame only. Not every clone is retained; where verified, under half of the shortfall comes from an unresolved V gene, and the cause of the rest is unknown. That table gives V, J and clone size, and the DNA gave D and trimming. This sample has about 140,000 clones in its table, and 60% to 85% of those were observed once. Together, the top ten hold 1.5% to 2% of the sample.

In total, approximately 610 healthy bone marrow donors made up the cohort. At the time of sampling, every cohort member was nominally healthy, though immune exposures that went unrecorded were likely present. The donor tested CMV seronegative, placing the donor among the 350 or so seronegative members of the cohort. A peripheral blood sample was provided by each donor, and peripheral blood mononuclear cells were used for TCR beta sequencing. The Qiagen DNeasy Blood Extraction Kit was used to extract genomic DNA from the blood cell samples. This entry comes from a study of cytomegalovirus exposure and HLA in healthy donors (TCRdb year 2017). Broadly, across the study: An earlier analysis of several hundred of the donors reported 250 to 300 Gb of sequence data and around 100 million unique TCR beta sequences obtained from about 180 million T cells. Typing coverage varied by locus: roughly 629-630 donors for A, B, C, DRB1 and DQB1; roughly 560 for DQA1; 600 to 610 for DPA1; under 490 for DPB1. Roughly five DR-DQ haplotypes were treated as single units for association and clustering because of strong linkage in the cohort. The study profiled the T cell repertoires of under 700 subjects by immunosequencing and related them to cytomegalovirus serostatus. A later genetic analysis took genome-wide SNP genotypes for about three fifths of the roughly 670 donors and used that subset as a discovery cohort. Across roughly 420 genotyped donors of the cohort, an average of about 240,000 unique TCR beta nucleotide sequences per donor were sequenced, and around 20% of those sequences were non-productive. Approximately 300 gigabases of sequencing data and 70 million to 100 million unique TCR sequences made up an early release that covered approximately 700 HLA-typed donors. HLA typing covered class I and class II loci at four-digit resolution. The aim of the study was to test whether cataloging public T cell receptors could identify signatures of past pathogen exposure. A later analysis re-analyzed previously published TCR beta repertoires from 650 to 800 donors and added high-resolution HLA genotyping to study TCR occurrence patterns. Rather than drawing on any new phenotypic data, the later analysis identified candidate immune exposures from TCR beta sequences and the way those sequences occurred across donors. A separate validation cohort of 100 to 150 different subjects was used in addition to the approximately 700-subject first cohort. In an earlier analysis of around 540 of the donors, high-throughput TCR beta sequencing was used to judge whether each TCR beta V gene segment behaved as functional or pseudogenic. Donor age, sex, ethnicity and CMV serostatus were collected together with the repertoire data. To predict cytomegalovirus infection status, the study brought together high-throughput TCR immunosequencing, statistical association of individual TCRs with disease status, and machine learning. Of the roughly 400 genotyped donors, over 80% were placed in the genetic ancestry cluster associated with self-reported Caucasian donors. All discovery cohort repertoires had been generated on a single sequencing platform.

V sheds 1 base and J sheds 3 bases, leaving 7 bases between their ends. Looking up the germline V gene (reference sequence) yields CDR1 LNHNV and CDR2 YYDKDF. From its cysteine to its phenylalanine, the CDR3 spans 14 amino acids. Only CDR3 DNA remains: 42 bases, in frame from the first base. Points the paper makes about the study in general: In vitro tests confirmed that three of the cytomegalovirus-associated TCR beta chains recognize cytomegalovirus antigens. Across donors, most TCR sequences were observed very rarely, whereas some public TCRs were present in many individuals. Only TCR beta chains were sequenced in this cohort, and the absence of alpha or paired-chain data limited detectable features. A group of highly shared sequence variants was considered likely to be a technical artifact of the sequencing pipeline. A later analysis found that TCR association rates varied across HLA loci, with DRB1 alleles showing the most associated TCRs and HLA-C alleles the fewest. In both the original and validation cohorts, the classifier was reported to diagnose cytomegalovirus status with high specificity and sensitivity. The authors suggested that the approach could potentially be generalized to other disease states and immunological phenotypes. Strong co-occurrence of HLA alleles, especially DR and DQ, made assigning TCR associations to individual alleles difficult. In a later analysis, HLA-associated TCR beta chains showed more clonal expansion and lower generation probabilities than non-associated chains that were equally common. A later genetic analysis reported fewer N-insertions in productive TCRs among donors in an Asian-associated ancestry cluster than the 666-donor mean. A further reported finding was that TCR beta sequences accurately predicted the HLA-A and HLA-B alleles for most subjects in the first cohort. In an earlier analysis of about 550 of the donors, most TCR beta V segments were observed in productive rearrangements about 90% or about 30% of the time, broadly matching IMGT annotations. According to a later analysis, parvovirus B19, influenza, CMV and Epstein-Barr virus appeared linked to several top co-occurrence clusters. HLA typing was unavailable for some donors at each locus, so association tests used only the typed subset. Because counts were too low, roughly 17 rarely observed V segments, including chromosome 9 orphons, were left out of the earlier analysis of roughly 600 of the donors. Linkage disequilibrium might explain the correlated functional status among segregating V segments, but an unknown experimental factor could not be excluded. The study gave a list of 150 to 200 TCR beta chains associated with cytomegalovirus. An association between a missense DCLRE1C variant and V-gene and J-gene trimming of TCR beta chains was found in a later genetic analysis and replicated in an independent cohort. According to a later analysis, most CMV-associated TCR beta chains appeared to be HLA-restricted, and the HLA associations seemed to be driven largely by CMV exposure. CMV serostatus was the only immune exposure information available for the cohort. Some IMGT-functional V segments, including TRBV6-2 and TRBV6-3, could not be told apart with the 87-base-pair reads, so those segments were excluded. A later analysis associated about 17,000 TCR beta sequences with specific HLA alleles at a false discovery rate of 0.05. The presence/absence analyses assumed that sequencing depth was roughly uniform across donors, and that assumption may not be true.

The sequence was obtained from a man aged 35 to 55 in good health and CMV-seronegative. The chain uses TRBV15 and TRBJ1-3; the D gene cannot be named for sure. Sequenced input: PBMCs. The sequenced DNA is TGTGCCACCAGCAGAGGGCAGGATGGAAACACCATATATTTT. Translated, this is CATSRGQDGNTIYF.